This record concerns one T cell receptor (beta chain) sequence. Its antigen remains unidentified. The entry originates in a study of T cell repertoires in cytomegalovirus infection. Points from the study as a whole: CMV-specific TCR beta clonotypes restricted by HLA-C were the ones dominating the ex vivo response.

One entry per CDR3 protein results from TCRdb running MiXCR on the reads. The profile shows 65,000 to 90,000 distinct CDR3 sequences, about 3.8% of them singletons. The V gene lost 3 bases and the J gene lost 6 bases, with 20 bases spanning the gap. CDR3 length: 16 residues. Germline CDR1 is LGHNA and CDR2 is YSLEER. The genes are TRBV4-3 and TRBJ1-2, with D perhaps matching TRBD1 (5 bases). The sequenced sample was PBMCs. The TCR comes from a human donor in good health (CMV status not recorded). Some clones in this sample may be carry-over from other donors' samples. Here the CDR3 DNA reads TGCGCCAGCAGCCATTGGGGGGAAGCCGGTTTCAATGGCTACACCTTC. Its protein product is CASSHWGEAGFNGYTF.